The 11 T cell receptor beta chains in this list originate from one sample, sequenced in a study of prognosis after radiotherapy for stage I lung cancer. Genomic DNA served as the source from which two-round multiplex PCR generated TCR beta CDR3 amplicons. Amplification in first-round PCR relied on primers specific to each TRBV and TRBJ gene. TCRdb passed the multiplex PCR reads through MiXCR, listing each CDR3 protein once. The sample yields just over 30,000 distinct CDR3 sequences, around 30% seen once. The sequencing used PBMCs, collected before or after stereotactic body radiation therapy (not recorded which). The receptor source for this set is a donor of 50 years or more with non-small cell lung cancer.

This clonotype was seen just once. Since a far larger clone is one base different, this is likely a read error. This chain uses TRBV12-3 or TRBV12-4 with TRBJ2-1, with a possible D match to TRBD2 (6 bases). The length of the CDR3 is 13 residues. The CDR3: CAGSRPPDRGKFF. CDR3 nucleotides: TGTGCCGGCAGCCGACCCCCGGACCGCGGGAAGTTCTTC.

By its share, this clonotype is medium-sized (0.01 to 0.1%). The chain joins TRBV6-1 to TRBJ1-2, with TRBD1 matching over 8 bases. The junction had 9 bases not matched to a gene; V was cut back by 3 bases and J by 6 bases. This CDR3 comprises 15 residues. Germline V gene lookup returns CDR1 MNHNS and CDR2 SASEGT. The CDR3 DNA reads TGTGCCAGCAGTGATCACATGGGCAGGGGGCATGGCTACACCTTC. Protein sequence: CASSDHMGRGHGYTF.

The V call is TRBV2, the J call TRBJ1-5; D is undetermined. Between the trimmed V and J ends, which lost 6 bases and 0 bases, there was a span of 12 bases. The CDR3 consists of 15 residues. CDR1 and CDR2 (germline): SNHLY, FYNNEI. CDR3 residues: CASRADGDSNQPQHF. DNA of the CDR3: TGTGCCAGCAGGGCCGACGGAGATAGCAATCAGCCCCAGCATTTT.

The J gene is TRBJ2-1, the V gene TRBV5-1, with no clear D. From germline, CDR1 is SGHRS and CDR2 YFSETQ. This CDR3 contains 16 residues. V lost 0 bases and J lost 0, with 10 bases in between. CDR3 region: CASSLGARGSYNEQFF. The CDR3 DNA reads TGCGCCAGCAGCTTGGGGGCCAGAGGCTCCTACAATGAGCAGTTCTTC.

CDR3 DNA: TGTGCCAGTACCCCGGGACAGGGGTTTTCAGATACGCAGTATTTT. Protein: CASTPGQGFSDTQYF. The rearrangement uses TRBV19 and TRBJ2-3, with 10 bases that match TRBD1. Per the germline V gene, CDR1 is LNHDA and CDR2 is SQIVND (reference sequence). The V segment lost 7 bases and the J segment 4 bases; nucleotides outside the gene matches: 8. CDR3 length equals 15 residues.

This clonotype was detected many times. J is TRBJ1-4 and V is TRBV13; D may be TRBD1 (5 bases). The CDR3 has 17 amino acids. The V gene lost 4 bases and the J gene lost 0 bases, with 15 bases spanning the gap. Germline V gene lookup returns CDR1 PRHDT and CDR2 FYEKMQ (reference sequence). The CDR3 loop is CASSYAGGGATNEKLFF. CDR3 in DNA: TGTGCCAGCAGCTACGCAGGTGGGGGGGCAACTAATGAAAAACTGTTTTTT.

With respect to this clonotype: A much larger clone sits a single nucleotide away, making a read error possible. The DNA for the CDR3 is TGTGCCAGCGGGGGATGGACGCAGTATTTT. Amino acid sequence: CASGGWTQYF. The gene calls are TRBV25-1 and TRBJ2-3; tentatively, D is TRBD1 or TRBD2 (5 bases each). Germline CDR1 reads MGHDK; CDR2 reads SYGVNS. This CDR3 comprises 10 residues. Between the trimmed V and J ends, which lost 8 bases and 9 bases, there was a span of 9 bases. The complete variable domain, with remaining parts taken from reference TRBV25-1 and TRBJ2-3, reads EADIYQTPRYLVIGTGKKITLECSQTMGHDKMYWYQQDPGMELHLIHYSYGVNSTEKGDLSSESTVSRIRTEHFPLTLESARPSHTSQYLCASGGWTQYFGPGTRLTVL.

On this clonotype itself: A much larger clone differs from this one at a single base, so this may be a read error. The chain has TRBV24-1 and TRBJ2-5; D is unclear. This CDR3 region has 14 residues. The germline V gene encodes CDR1 KGHDR and CDR2 SFDVKD. CDR3 amino acids: CATSDPLLQETKYF. The CDR3 DNA is TGTGCCACCAGTGACCCCCTACTCCAAGAGACCAAGTACTTC.

This sequence joins TRBV5-1 and TRBJ2-1; 11 nucleotides align to TRBD1. V shed 3 bases, J shed 6 bases, and the junction held 11 bases outside the gene matches. The germline V gene has CDR1 SGHRS and CDR2 YFSETQ. The CDR3 runs 17 residues. CDR3 in amino acids: CASSSSTGQGAGNEQFF. The CDR3 DNA follows: TGCGCCAGCAGCTCAAGCACCGGACAGGGGGCCGGCAATGAGCAGTTCTTC.

On this clonotype: A single base separates this from a much larger clone, so it may be a read error. The V gene is TRBV6-5, the J gene TRBJ2-5, with 7 bases aligning to TRBD2. V was pared by 4 bases and J by 2 bases, with 7 bases of the junction left unmatched. Germline CDR1 is MNHEY and CDR2 is SVGAGI. This CDR3 is built from 15 residues. The CDR3 spells CASSFSGCLQETQYF. In DNA, the CDR3 is TGTGCCAGCAGTTTTAGCGGGTGCCTTCAAGAGACCCAGTACTTC.

This clonotype was observed a handful of times. The chain carries TRBV28 and TRBJ2-2, with D maybe TRBD2 (6 bases). Trimming took off 5 bases at V and 6 bases at J, with 19 bases between the two ends. Per the germline V gene, CDR1 is MDHEN and CDR2 is SYDVKM. The CDR3 spans 16 residues. The CDR3 sequence: CASSTPPGRGSGELFF. CDR3 DNA: TGTGCCAGCAGTACCCCACCGGGCCGGGGGTCCGGGGAGCTGTTTTTT.